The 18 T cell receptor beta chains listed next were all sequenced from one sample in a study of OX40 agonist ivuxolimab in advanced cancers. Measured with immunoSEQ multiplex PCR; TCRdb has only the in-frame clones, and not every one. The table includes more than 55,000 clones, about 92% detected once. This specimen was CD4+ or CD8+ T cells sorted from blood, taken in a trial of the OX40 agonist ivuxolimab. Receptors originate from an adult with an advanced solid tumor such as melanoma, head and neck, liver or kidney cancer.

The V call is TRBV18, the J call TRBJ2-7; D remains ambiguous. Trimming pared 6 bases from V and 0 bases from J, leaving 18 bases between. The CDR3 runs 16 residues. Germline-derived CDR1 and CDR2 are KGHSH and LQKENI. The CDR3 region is CASSPRRVGSSYEQYF. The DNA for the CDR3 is TGTGCCAGCTCTCCGCGTAGGGTGGGCAGCTCCTACGAGCAGTACTTC.

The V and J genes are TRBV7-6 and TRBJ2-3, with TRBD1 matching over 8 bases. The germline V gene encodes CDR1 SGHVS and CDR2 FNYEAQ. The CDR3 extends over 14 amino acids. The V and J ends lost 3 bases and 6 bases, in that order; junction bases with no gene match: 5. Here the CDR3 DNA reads TGTGCCAGCAGCTTCCCAGGGGGCGCGGATACGCAGTATTTT. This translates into CASSFPGGADTQYF.

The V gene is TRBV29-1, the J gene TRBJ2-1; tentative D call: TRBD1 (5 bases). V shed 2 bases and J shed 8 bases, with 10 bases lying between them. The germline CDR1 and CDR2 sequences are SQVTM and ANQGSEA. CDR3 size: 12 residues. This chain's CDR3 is CSVENRRDEQFF. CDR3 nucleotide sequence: TGCAGCGTTGAAAACAGGCGTGATGAGCAGTTCTTC.

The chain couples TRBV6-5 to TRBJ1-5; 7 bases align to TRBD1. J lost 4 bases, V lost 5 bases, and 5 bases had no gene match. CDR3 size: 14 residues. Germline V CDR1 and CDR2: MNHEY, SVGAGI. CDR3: CASSHGTVNQPQHF. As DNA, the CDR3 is TGTGCCAGCAGTCACGGGACAGTTAATCAGCCCCAGCATTTT.

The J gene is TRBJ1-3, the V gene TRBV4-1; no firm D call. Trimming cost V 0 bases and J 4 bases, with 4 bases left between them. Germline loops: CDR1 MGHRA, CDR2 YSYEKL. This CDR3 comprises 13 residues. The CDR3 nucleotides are TGCGCCAGCAGCCAAGAACCGGGAAACACCATATATTTT. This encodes CASSQEPGNTIYF.

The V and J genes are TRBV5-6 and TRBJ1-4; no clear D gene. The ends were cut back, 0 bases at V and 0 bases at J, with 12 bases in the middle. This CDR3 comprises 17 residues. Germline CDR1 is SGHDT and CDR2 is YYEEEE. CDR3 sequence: CASSLEGHRATNEKLFF. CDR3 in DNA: TGTGCCAGCAGCTTGGAAGGGCATCGTGCAACTAATGAAAAACTGTTTTTT.

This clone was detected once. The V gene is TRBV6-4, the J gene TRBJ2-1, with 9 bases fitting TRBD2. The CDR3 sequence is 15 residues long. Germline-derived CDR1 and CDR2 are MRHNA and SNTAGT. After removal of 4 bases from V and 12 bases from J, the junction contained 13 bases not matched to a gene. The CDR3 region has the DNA TGTGCCAGCAGTGCGGCTAGCGGGGACCTACGGGGGCAGTTCTTC. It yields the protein CASSAASGDLRGQFF.

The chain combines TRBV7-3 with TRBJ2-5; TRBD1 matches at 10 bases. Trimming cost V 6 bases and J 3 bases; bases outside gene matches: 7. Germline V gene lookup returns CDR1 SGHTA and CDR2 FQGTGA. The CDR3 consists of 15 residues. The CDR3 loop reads CASRSTGTGEETQYF. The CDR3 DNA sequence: TGTGCCAGCAGATCCACCGGGACAGGGGAAGAGACCCAGTACTTC. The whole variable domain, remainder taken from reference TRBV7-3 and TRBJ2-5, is GAGVSQTPSNKVTEKGKYVELRCDPISGHTALYWYRQSLGQGPEFLIYFQGTGAADDSGLPNDRFFAVRPEGSVSTLKIQRTERGDSAVYLCASRSTGTGEETQYFGPGTRLLVL.

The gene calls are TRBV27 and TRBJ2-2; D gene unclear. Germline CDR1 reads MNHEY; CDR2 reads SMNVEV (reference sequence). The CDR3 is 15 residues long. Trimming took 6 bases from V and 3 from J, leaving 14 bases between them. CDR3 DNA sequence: TGTGCCAGCAGACCAGCGACAAGCCACACCGGGGAGCTGTTTTTT. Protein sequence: CASRPATSHTGELFF.

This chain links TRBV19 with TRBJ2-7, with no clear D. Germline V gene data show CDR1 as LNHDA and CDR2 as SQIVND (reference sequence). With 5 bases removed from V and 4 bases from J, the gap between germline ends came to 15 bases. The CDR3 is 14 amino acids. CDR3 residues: CASSSIGPGYEQYF. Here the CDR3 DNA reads TGTGCCAGTAGTTCAATAGGGCCTGGGTACGAGCAGTACTTC.

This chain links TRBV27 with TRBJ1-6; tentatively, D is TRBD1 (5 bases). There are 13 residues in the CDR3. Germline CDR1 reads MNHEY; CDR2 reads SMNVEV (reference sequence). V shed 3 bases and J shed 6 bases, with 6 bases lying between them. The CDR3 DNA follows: TGTGCCAGCAGTTTTGACAGTAATTCACCCCTCCACTTT. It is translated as CASSFDSNSPLHF.

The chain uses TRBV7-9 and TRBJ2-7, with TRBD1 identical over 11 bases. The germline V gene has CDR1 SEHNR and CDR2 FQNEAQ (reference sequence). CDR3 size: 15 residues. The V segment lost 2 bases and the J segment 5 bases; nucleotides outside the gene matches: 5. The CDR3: CASSLLDRGHHEQYF. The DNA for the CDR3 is TGTGCCAGCAGCTTATTGGACAGGGGGCACCACGAGCAGTACTTC.

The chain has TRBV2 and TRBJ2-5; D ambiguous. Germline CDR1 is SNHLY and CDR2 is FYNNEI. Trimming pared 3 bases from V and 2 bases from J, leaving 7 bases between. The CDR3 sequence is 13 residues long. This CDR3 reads CASSDFTQETQYF. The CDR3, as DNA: TGTGCCAGCAGTGATTTTACTCAAGAGACCCAGTACTTC.

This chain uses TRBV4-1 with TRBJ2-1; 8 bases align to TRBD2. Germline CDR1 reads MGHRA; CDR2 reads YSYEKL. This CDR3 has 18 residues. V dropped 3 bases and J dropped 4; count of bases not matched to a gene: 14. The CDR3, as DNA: TGCGCCAGCAGCCATAGTCCAAACTTAGCGGGGCTTTACAATGAGCAGTTCTTC. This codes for CASSHSPNLAGLYNEQFF.

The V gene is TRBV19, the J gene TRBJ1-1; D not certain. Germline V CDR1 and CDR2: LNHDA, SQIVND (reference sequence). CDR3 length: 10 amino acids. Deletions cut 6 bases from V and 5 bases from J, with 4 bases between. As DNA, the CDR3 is TGTGCCAGTAGCGGTACTGAAGCTTTCTTT. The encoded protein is CASSGTEAFF.

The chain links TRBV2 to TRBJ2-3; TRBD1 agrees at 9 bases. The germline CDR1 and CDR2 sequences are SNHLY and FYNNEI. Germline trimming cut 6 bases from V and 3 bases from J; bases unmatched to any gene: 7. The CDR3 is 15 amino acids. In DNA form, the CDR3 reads TGTGCCAGCAGGGCCCGGGACAGGGTAACAGATACGCAGTATTTT. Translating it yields CASRARDRVTDTQYF.

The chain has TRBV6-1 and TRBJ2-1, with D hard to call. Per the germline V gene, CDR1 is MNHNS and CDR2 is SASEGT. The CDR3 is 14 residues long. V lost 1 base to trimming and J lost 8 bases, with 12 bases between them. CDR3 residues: CASSEEELGDEQFF. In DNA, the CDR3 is TGTGCCAGCAGTGAAGAGGAATTGGGCGATGAGCAGTTCTTC.

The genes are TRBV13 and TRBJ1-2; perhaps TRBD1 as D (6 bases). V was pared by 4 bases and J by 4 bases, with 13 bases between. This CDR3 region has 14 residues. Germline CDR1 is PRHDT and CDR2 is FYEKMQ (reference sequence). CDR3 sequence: CASSYNRDPYGYTF. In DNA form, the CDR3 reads TGTGCCAGCAGCTATAACAGGGACCCCTATGGCTACACCTTC.